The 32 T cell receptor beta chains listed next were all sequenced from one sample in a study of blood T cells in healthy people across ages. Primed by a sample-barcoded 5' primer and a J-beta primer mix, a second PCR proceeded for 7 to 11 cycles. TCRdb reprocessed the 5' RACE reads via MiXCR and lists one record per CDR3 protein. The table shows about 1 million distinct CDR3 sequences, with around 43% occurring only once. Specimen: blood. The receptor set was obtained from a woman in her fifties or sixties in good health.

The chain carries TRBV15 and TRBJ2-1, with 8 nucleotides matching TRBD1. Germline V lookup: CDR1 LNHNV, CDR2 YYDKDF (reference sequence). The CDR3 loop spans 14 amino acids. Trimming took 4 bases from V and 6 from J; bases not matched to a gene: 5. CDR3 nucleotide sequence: TGTGCCACCAGCATGGACAGGGCTGGCAATGAGCAGTTCTTC. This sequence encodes CATSMDRAGNEQFF. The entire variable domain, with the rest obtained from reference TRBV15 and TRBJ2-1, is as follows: DAMVIQNPRYQVTQFGKPVTLSCSQTLNHNVMYWYQQKSSQAPKLLFHYYDKDFNNEADTPDNFQSRRPNTSFCFLDIRSPGLGDTAMYLCATSMDRAGNEQFFGPGTRLTVL.

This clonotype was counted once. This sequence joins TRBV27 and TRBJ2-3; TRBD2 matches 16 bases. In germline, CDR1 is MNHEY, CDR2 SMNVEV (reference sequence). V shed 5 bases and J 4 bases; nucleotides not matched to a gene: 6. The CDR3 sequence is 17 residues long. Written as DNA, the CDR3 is TGTGCCAGCAGTCCCCGTGGGACTAGCGGGAGGGCAGATACGCAGTATTTT. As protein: CASSPRGTSGRADTQYF.

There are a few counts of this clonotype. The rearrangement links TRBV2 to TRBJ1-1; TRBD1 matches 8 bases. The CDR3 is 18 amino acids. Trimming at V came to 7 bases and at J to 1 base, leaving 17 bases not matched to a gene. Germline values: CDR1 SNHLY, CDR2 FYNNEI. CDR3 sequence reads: CASIERLQGAAGNTEAFF. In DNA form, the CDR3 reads TGTGCCAGCATCGAGAGGCTCCAGGGGGCCGCTGGGAACACTGAAGCTTTCTTT.

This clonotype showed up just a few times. The CDR3: CASSVDGPKGIQYF. The CDR3 region has the DNA TGTGCCAGCAGTGTCGACGGTCCAAAGGGCATTCAGTACTTC. The rearrangement uses TRBV25-1 and TRBJ2-4; D unclear. CDR3 length equals 14 residues. Trimming pared 4 bases from V and 9 bases from J, leaving 16 bases between. The germline gives CDR1 MGHDK, CDR2 SYGVNS.

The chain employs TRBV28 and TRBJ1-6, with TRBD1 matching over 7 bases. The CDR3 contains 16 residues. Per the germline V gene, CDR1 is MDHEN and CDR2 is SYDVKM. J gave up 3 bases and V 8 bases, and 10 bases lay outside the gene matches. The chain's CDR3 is CASHSLNRGYNSPLHF. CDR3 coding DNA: TGTGCCAGCCATTCCTTAAACAGGGGCTATAATTCACCCCTCCACTTT.

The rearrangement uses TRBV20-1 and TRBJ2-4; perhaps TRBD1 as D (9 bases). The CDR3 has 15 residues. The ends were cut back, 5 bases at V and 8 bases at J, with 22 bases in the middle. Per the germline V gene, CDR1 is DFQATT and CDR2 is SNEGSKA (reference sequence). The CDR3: CSAFRGGQGRDIQYF. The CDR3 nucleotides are TGCAGTGCTTTCCGGGGGGGACAGGGACGGGACATTCAGTACTTC.

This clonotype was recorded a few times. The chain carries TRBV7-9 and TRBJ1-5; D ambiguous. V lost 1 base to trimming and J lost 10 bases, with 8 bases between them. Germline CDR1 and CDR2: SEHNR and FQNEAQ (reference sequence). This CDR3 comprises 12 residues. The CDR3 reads CASSLDRTPQHF. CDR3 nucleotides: TGTGCCAGCAGCTTAGATAGAACTCCCCAGCATTTT.

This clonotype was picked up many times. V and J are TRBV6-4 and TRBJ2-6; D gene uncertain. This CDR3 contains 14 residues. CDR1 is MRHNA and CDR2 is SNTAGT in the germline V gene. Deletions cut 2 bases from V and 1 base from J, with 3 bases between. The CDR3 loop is CASSDASGANVLTF. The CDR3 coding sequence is TGTGCCAGCAGTGACGCGTCTGGGGCCAACGTCCTGACTTTC.

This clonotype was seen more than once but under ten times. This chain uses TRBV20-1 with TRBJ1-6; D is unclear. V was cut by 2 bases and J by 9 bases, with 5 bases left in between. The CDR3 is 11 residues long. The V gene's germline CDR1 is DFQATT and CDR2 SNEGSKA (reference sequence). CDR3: CSARLGSPLHF. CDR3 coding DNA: TGCAGTGCTAGATTAGGTTCACCCCTCCACTTT.

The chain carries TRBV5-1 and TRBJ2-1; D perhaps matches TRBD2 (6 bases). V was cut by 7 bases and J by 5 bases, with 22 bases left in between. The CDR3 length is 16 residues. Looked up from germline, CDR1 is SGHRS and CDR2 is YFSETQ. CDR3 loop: CASGWGSRGGNNEQFF. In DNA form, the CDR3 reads TGCGCCAGCGGATGGGGGTCGCGGGGCGGAAACAATGAGCAGTTCTTC.

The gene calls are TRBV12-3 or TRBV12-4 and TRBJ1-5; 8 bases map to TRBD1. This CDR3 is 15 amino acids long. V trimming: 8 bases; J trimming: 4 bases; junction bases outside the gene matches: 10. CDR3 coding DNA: TGTGCCAGCTCCTCAGGGGGCGGACGGAATCAGCCCCAGCATTTT. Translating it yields CASSSGGGRNQPQHF.

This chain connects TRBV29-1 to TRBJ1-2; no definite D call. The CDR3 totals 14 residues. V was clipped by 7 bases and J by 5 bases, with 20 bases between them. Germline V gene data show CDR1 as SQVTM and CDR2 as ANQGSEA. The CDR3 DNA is TGCAGCGCCCTACCCACAGAAGATCCTTATGGCTACACCTTC. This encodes CSALPTEDPYGYTF.

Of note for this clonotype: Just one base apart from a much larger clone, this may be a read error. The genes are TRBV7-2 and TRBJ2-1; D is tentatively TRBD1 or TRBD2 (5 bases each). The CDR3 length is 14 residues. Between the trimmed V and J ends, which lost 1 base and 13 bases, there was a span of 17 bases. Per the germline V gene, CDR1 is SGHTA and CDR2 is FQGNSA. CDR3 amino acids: CASSLGGMRETQFF. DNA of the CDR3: TGTGCCAGCAGCTTAGGGGGGATGCGAGAGACCCAGTTCTTC.

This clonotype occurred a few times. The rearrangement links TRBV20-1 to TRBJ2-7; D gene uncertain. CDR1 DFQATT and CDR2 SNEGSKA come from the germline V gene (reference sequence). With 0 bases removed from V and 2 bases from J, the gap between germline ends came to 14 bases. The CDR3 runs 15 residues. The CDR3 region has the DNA TGCAGTGCTAGAGATCCCGCTGGGCAGACCTACGAGCAGTACTTC. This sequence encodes CSARDPAGQTYEQYF.

CDR3 in amino acids: CASSARGGGGYTF. The CDR3 DNA is TGTGCCAGCAGTGCCCGGGGGGGTGGCGGCTACACCTTC. The V gene is TRBV25-1, the J gene TRBJ1-2; the D gene is possibly TRBD1 (5 bases). There are 13 residues in the CDR3. Germline values: CDR1 MGHDK, CDR2 SYGVNS. V was shortened by 4 bases and J by 8 bases, with 14 bases between the two germline ends.

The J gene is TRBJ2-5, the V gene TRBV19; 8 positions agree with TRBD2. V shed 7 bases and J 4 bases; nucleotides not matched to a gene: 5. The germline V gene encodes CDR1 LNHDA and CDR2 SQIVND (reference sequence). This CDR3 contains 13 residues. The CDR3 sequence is CASTGSGRETQYF. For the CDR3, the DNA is TGTGCCAGTACCGGGAGCGGGAGAGAGACCCAGTACTTC.

The CDR3 DNA is TGCAGTGCCTTAGAAACGCGGGGTACCGAGACCCAGTACTTC. Residues: CSALETRGTETQYF. The V call is TRBV20-1, the J call TRBJ2-5; possible D gene TRBD2, 6 bases. The length of the CDR3 is 14 residues. From germline, CDR1 is DFQATT and CDR2 SNEGSKA (reference sequence). Trimming removed 6 bases at V and 5 bases at J, with 19 bases between.

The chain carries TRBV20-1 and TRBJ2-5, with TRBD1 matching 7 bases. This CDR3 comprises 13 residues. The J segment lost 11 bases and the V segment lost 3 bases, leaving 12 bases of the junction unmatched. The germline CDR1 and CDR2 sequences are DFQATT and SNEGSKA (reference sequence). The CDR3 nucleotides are TGCAGTGCTAGCCCAGACAGGGACAATGAGCAGTACTTC. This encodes CSASPDRDNEQYF.

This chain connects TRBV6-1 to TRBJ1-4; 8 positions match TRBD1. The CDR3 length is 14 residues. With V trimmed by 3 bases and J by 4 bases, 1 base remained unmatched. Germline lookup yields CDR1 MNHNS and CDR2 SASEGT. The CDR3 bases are TGTGCCAGCAGTGAGACAGGGGTTAATGAAAAACTGTTTTTT. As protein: CASSETGVNEKLFF.

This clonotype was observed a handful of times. The CDR3 spells CATESGGAGGGTRLGLGDYEQYF. The CDR3 coding sequence is TGTGCCACCGAATCGGGGGGAGCCGGAGGGGGGACTAGGTTAGGACTAGGAGACTACGAGCAGTACTTC. The chain employs TRBV6-2 or TRBV6-3 and TRBJ2-7, with 8 bases fitting TRBD2. The junction had 38 bases not matched to a gene; V was cut back by 10 bases and J by 3 bases. Germline CDR1 and CDR2: MNHEY and SVGEGT. The CDR3 is made up of 23 amino acids.

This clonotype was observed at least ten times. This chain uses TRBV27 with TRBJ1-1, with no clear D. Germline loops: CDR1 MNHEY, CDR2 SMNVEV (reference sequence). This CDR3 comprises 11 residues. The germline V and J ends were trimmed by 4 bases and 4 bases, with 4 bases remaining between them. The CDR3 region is CASSSSTEAFF. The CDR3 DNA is TGTGCCAGCAGTTCAAGCACTGAAGCTTTCTTT.

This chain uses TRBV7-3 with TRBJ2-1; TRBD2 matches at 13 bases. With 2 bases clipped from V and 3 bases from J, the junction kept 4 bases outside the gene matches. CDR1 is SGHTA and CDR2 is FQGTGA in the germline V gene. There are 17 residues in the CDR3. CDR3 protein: CASSLPGTSGNYNEQFF. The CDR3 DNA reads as TGTGCCAGCAGCTTACCCGGGACTAGCGGGAACTACAATGAGCAGTTCTTC.

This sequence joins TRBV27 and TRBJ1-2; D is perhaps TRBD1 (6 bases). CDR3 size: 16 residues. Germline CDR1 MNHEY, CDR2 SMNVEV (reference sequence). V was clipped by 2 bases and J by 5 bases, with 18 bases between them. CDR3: CASSLGGLGDGYGYTF. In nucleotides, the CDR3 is TGTGCCAGCAGTTTAGGGGGCCTAGGAGACGGATATGGCTACACCTTC.

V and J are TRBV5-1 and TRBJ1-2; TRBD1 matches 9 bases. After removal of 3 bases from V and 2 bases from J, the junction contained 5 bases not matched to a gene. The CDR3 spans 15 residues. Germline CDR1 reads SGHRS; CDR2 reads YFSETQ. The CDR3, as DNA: TGCGCCAGCAGCTCGGGACAGGGAAGCAACTATGGCTACACCTTC. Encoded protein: CASSSGQGSNYGYTF.

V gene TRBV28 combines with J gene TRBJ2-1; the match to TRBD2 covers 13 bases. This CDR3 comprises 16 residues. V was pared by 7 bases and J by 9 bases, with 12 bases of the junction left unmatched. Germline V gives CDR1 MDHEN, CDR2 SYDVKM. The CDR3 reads CASTPRTSGRRVEQFF. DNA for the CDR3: TGTGCCAGCACTCCACGGACTAGCGGGAGAAGGGTTGAGCAGTTCTTC.

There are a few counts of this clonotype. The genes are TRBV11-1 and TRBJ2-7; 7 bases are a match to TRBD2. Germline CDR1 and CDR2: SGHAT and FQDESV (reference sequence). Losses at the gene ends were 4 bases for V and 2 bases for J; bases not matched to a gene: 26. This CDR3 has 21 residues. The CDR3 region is CASSSNDRNRGLRREPYEQYF. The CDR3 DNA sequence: TGTGCCAGCAGCTCAAACGACAGAAACCGAGGGCTAAGGCGGGAGCCCTACGAGCAGTACTTC. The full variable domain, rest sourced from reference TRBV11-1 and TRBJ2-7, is EAEVAQSPRYKITEKSQAVAFWCDPISGHATLYWYRQILGQGPELLVQFQDESVVDDSQLPKDRFSAERLKGVDSTLKIQPAELGDSAMYLCASSSNDRNRGLRREPYEQYFGPGTRLTVT.

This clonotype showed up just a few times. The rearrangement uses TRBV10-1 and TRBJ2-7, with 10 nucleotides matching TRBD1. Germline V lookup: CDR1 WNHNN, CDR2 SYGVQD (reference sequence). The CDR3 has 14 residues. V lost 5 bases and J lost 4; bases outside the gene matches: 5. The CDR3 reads CASSPGTGEYEQYF. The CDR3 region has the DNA TGCGCCAGCAGTCCCGGGACAGGGGAATACGAGCAGTACTTC.

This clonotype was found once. The CDR3 DNA is TGTGCCAGCAGTCCCATGCGGGGAACCTACAATGAGCAGTTCTTC. Its translation: CASSPMRGTYNEQFF. The chain carries TRBV6-5 and TRBJ2-1, with D possibly matching TRBD2 (6 bases). The CDR3 is 15 residues long. Trimming shortened V by 5 bases and J by 2 bases, and 13 bases separated the two germline ends. Germline V gives CDR1 MNHEY, CDR2 SVGAGI.

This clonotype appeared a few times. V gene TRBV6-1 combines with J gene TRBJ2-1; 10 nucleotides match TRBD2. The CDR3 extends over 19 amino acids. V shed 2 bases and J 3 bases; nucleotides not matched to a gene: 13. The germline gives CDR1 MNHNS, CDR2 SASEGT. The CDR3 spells CASSERGRSGRANYNEQFF. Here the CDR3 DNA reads TGTGCCAGCAGTGAACGCGGAAGGAGCGGGAGGGCGAACTACAATGAGCAGTTCTTC.

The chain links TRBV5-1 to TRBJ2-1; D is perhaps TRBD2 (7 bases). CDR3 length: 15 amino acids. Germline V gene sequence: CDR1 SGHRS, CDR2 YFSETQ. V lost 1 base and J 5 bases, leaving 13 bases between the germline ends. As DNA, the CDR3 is TGCGCCAGCAGCTTGTCCCTCGGGGGGCACAATGAGCAGTTCTTC. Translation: CASSLSLGGHNEQFF.

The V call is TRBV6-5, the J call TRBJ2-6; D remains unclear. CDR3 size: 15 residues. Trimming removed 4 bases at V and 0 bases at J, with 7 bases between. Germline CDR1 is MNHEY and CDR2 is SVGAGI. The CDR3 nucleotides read TGTGCCAGCAGTTCGATACACTCTGGGGCCAACGTCCTGACTTTC. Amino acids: CASSSIHSGANVLTF.

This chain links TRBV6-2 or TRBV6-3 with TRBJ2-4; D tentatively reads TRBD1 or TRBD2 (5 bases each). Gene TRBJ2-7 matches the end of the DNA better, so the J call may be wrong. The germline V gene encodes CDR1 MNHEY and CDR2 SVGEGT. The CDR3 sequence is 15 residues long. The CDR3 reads CASSYWGKGVYEQYF. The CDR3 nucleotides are TGTGCCAGCAGTTACTGGGGGAAAGGAGTTTACGAGCAGTACTTC.